This passage covers 14 T cell receptor beta chains from one sample sequenced in a study of T-cell memory formation after mild COVID-19. One entry per CDR3 protein results from TCRdb running MiXCR on the 5' RACE reads. This sample has 70,000 to 95,000 distinct CDR3 sequences; about 13% occur once, and the top ten carry 40% to 45%. Material for sequencing was PBMCs or a T cell subset sorted from them (not recorded which). The receptors were sampled from a man younger than 35 who had mild COVID-19 (a few samples of this study predate the infection). Cell type and time point are not known.

The chain combines TRBV4-3 with TRBJ2-7; tentatively, D is TRBD2 (6 bases). Trimming left V 0 bases short and J 2 bases short, with 14 bases between. The CDR3 covers 16 residues. Germline V gene lookup returns CDR1 LGHNA and CDR2 YSLEER. CDR3 sequence reads: CASSQDRRDDTYEQYF. DNA for the CDR3: TGCGCCAGCAGCCAAGATCGGAGGGACGATACCTACGAGCAGTACTTC.

The chain employs TRBV23-1 and TRBJ2-1; tentative D call: TRBD1 (5 bases). TRBV23-1 is labeled an ORF, and its function is uncertain. Trimming shortened V by 1 base and J by 5 bases, and 12 bases separated the two germline ends. The length of the CDR3 is 15 residues. CDR3 DNA: TGCGCCAGCAGTCAATATTCCCAGGGTAACAATGAGCAGTTCTTC. It yields the protein CASSQYSQGNNEQFF.

DNA for the CDR3: TGTGCCAGTATCCGGACGGGGAACACTGAAGCTTTCTTT. Translating gives CASIRTGNTEAFF. This chain joins TRBV19 and TRBJ1-1; D gene uncertain. V was shortened by 7 bases and J by 1 base, with 10 bases between the two germline ends. From germline, CDR1 is LNHDA and CDR2 SQIVND (reference sequence). The CDR3 extends over 13 amino acids.

The J gene is TRBJ2-3, the V gene TRBV24-1; the match to TRBD2 covers 7 bases. CDR3 size: 15 residues. CDR1 is KGHDR, CDR2 SFDVKD, per germline. Trimming removed 5 bases from V and 6 bases from J; junction bases left unmatched: 10. CDR3 nucleotide sequence: TGTGCCACCAGTGGCCCGGGACTACGGGCCGATACGCAGTATTTT. It is translated as CATSGPGLRADTQYF.

This clonotype was counted between two and nine times. V usage is TRBV6-2 or TRBV6-3 and J usage is TRBJ2-3, with D tentatively TRBD1 (6 bases). This CDR3 is built from 15 residues. The V end lost 3 bases, the J end lost 4 bases, and 14 bases lay between the germline ends. CDR1 and CDR2 (germline): MNHEY, SVGEGT. CDR3 in amino acids: CASSYRQGLPDTQYF. CDR3 in DNA: TGTGCCAGCAGTTATAGGCAGGGGCTACCAGATACGCAGTATTTT.

The V gene is TRBV5-1, the J gene TRBJ2-2; TRBD1 aligns across 8 bases. V lost 0 bases to trimming and J lost 5 bases; unmatched junction nucleotides: 9. The CDR3 sequence is 17 residues long. Looked up from germline, CDR1 is SGHRS and CDR2 is YFSETQ. CDR3: CASSLGWTGRRTGELFF. The CDR3 DNA reads TGCGCCAGCAGCTTGGGATGGACAGGGAGGCGAACCGGGGAGCTGTTTTTT. The full variable domain, in which reference TRBV5-1 and TRBJ2-2 provide the parts outside the CDR3, is KAGVTQTPRYLIKTRGQQVTLSCSPISGHRSVSWYQQTPGQGLQFLFEYFSETQRNKGNFPGRFSGRQFSNSRSEMNVSTLELGDSALYLCASSLGWTGRRTGELFFGEGSRLTVL.

In this sample, this clonotype turned up many times. The gene calls are TRBV6-4 and TRBJ1-1; a weak D match, TRBD1 (6 bases). Germline-derived CDR1 and CDR2 are MRHNA and SNTAGT. Trimming pared 3 bases from V and 3 bases from J, leaving 11 bases between. CDR3 length equals 14 residues. Here the CDR3 DNA reads TGTGCCAGCAGTGAAGGGGGGGAGGACACTGAAGCTTTCTTT. This gives the protein CASSEGGEDTEAFF.

This clonotype was recorded a few times. The rearrangement joins TRBV29-1 to TRBJ2-3, with 10 positions matching TRBD2. Trimming took 8 bases from V and 4 from J; bases not matched to a gene: 12. The CDR3 runs to 15 residues. The germline gives CDR1 SQVTM, CDR2 ANQGSEA. The CDR3 protein is CSPHEAGGHSDTQYF. The DNA for the CDR3 is TGCAGCCCCCACGAAGCGGGGGGGCATTCAGATACGCAGTATTTT.

This clonotype has ten or more counts. Here the CDR3 DNA reads TGTGCCAGCAGCTTAGGTCTAGCGGAGACCCAGTACTTC. Residues: CASSLGLAETQYF. The chain employs TRBV11-2 and TRBJ2-5; tentative D call: TRBD2 (6 bases). The germline V gene has CDR1 SGHAT and CDR2 FQNNGV. The V end lost 1 base, the J end lost 5 bases, and 8 bases lay between the germline ends. The CDR3 extends over 13 amino acids.

Only a few counts were recorded for this clonotype. The rearrangement links TRBV6-2 or TRBV6-3 to TRBJ2-1; D call uncertain. The CDR3 covers 12 residues. Looked up from germline, CDR1 is MNHEY and CDR2 is SVGEGT. V lost 3 bases and J lost 7, with 7 bases in between. The CDR3 DNA sequence: TGTGCCAGCAGTTATCGGTGGAATGAGCAGTTCTTC. This translates into CASSYRWNEQFF.

This clonotype showed up many times. This rearrangement joins TRBV14 to TRBJ2-2; 7 bases match TRBD1. The V gene end was trimmed by 2 bases and the J gene end by 6 bases; junction bases not matched to a gene: 6. CDR1 is SGHDN and CDR2 is FVKESK in the germline V gene. There are 15 residues in the CDR3. The CDR3: CASSQSTGSAGELFF. The CDR3 DNA sequence: TGTGCCAGCAGCCAATCGACAGGGTCGGCCGGGGAGCTGTTTTTT.

This clonotype has only a few counts. This chain connects TRBV7-3 to TRBJ1-1; no clear D gene. There are 17 residues in the CDR3. The V end was cut by 1 base, the J end by 0 bases, with 15 bases between. CDR1 is SGHTA and CDR2 is FQGTGA in the germline V gene. Written as DNA, the CDR3 is TGTGCCAGCAGCTTAAATAGTCCTTTATTGATGAACACTGAAGCTTTCTTT. It is translated as CASSLNSPLLMNTEAFF.

The rearrangement joins TRBV3-1 to TRBJ2-7; possibly TRBD2 for D (6 bases). Germline loops: CDR1 LGHDT, CDR2 YNNKEL (reference sequence). The CDR3 has 16 residues. Deletions cut 0 bases from V and 2 bases from J, with 14 bases between. The CDR3 nucleotides are TGTGCCAGCAGCCAAGAAGAAAGCGGGTTCACCTACGAGCAGTACTTC. This encodes CASSQEESGFTYEQYF.

This clonotype was detected only a few times. The J gene is TRBJ2-1, the V gene TRBV29-1, with D possibly matching TRBD2 (6 bases). V was cut by 1 base and J by 2 bases, with 12 bases left in between. CDR3 length: 15 amino acids. Per germline, CDR1 SQVTM and CDR2 ANQGSEA. The CDR3 is CSVEGWRVPYNEQFF. CDR3 nucleotide sequence: TGCAGCGTTGAAGGGTGGAGGGTCCCCTACAATGAGCAGTTCTTC.